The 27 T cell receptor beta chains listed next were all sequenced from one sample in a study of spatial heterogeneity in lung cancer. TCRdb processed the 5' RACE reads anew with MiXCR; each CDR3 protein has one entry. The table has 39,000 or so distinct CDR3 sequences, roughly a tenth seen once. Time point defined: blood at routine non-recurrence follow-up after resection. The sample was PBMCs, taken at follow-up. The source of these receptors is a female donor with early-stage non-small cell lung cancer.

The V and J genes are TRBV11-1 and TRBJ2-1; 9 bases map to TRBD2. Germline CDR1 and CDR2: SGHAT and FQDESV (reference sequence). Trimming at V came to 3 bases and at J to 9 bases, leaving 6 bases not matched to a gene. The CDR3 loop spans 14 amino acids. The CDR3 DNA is TGTGCCAGCAGCTTGGGACTAGCCAGGGGTGAGCAGTTCTTC. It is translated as CASSLGLARGEQFF.

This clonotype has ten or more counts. This CDR3 is CASSPWTGAYEQYF. The CDR3 region has the DNA TGTGCCAGCTCGCCTTGGACAGGGGCCTACGAGCAGTACTTC. The gene calls are TRBV18 and TRBJ2-7, with 9 bases lining up with TRBD1. Germline V gene sequence: CDR1 KGHSH, CDR2 LQKENI. Losses at the gene ends were 6 bases for V and 2 bases for J; bases not matched to a gene: 5. There are 14 residues in the CDR3. The whole variable domain, filled in from reference TRBV18 and TRBJ2-7, reads NAGVMQNPRHLVRRRGQEARLRCSPMKGHSHVYWYRQLPEEGLKFMVYLQKENIIDESGMPKERFSAEFPKEGPSILRIQQVVRGDSAAYFCASSPWTGAYEQYFGPGTRLTVT.

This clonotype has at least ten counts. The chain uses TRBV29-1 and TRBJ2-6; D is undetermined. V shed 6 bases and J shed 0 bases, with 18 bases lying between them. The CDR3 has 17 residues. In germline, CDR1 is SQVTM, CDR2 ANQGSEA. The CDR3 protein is CSVPPSSLLSGANVLTF. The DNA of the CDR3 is TGCAGCGTCCCCCCGAGCAGTCTCCTCTCTGGGGCCAACGTCCTGACTTTC. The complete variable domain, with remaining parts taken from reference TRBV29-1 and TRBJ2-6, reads SAVISQKPSRDICQRGTSLTIQCQVDSQVTMMFWYRQQPGQSLTLIATANQGSEATYESGFVIDKFPISRPNLTFSTLTVSNMSPEDSSIYLCSVPPSSLLSGANVLTFGAGSRLTVL.

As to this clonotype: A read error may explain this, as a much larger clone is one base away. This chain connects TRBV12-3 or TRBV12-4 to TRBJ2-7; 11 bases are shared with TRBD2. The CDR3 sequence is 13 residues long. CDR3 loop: CANSLRTSGEQYF. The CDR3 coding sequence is TGTGCCAACAGTCTACGGACTAGCGGGGAGCAGTACTTC.

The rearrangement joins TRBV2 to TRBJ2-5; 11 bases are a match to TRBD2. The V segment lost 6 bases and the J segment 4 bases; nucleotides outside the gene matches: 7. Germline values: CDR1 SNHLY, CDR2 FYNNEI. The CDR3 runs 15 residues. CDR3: CASRLSGGAAETQYF. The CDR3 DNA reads TGTGCCAGCAGGCTTAGCGGGGGGGCCGCAGAGACCCAGTACTTC.

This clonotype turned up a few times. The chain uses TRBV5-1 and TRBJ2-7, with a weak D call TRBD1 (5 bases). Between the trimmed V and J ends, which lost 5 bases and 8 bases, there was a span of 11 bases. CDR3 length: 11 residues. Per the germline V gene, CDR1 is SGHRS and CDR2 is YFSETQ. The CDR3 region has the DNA TGCGCCAGCAGGGCAGGGAATAAGCAGTACTTC. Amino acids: CASRAGNKQYF. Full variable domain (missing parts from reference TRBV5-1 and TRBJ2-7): KAGVTQTPRYLIKTRGQQVTLSCSPISGHRSVSWYQQTPGQGLQFLFEYFSETQRNKGNFPGRFSGRQFSNSRSEMNVSTLELGDSALYLCASRAGNKQYFGPGTRLTVT.

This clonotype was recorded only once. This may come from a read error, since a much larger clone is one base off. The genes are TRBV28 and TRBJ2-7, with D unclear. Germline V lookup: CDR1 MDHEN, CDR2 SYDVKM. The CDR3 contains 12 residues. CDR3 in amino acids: CASRGQVYRQCF. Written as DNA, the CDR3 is TGTGCCAGCAGAGGGCAGGTGTACCGGCAGTGCTTC.

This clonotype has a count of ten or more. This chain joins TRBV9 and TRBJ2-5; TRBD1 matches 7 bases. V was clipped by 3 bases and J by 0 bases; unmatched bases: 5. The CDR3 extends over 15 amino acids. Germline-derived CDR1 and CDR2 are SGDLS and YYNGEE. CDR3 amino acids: CASSAGQLYQETQYF. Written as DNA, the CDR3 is TGTGCCAGCAGCGCGGGACAGCTTTACCAAGAGACCCAGTACTTC. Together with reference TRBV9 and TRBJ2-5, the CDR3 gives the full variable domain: DSGVTQTPKHLITATGQRVTLRCSPRSGDLSVYWYQQSLDQGLQFLIQYYNGEERAKGNILERFSAQQFPDLHSELNLSSLELGDSALYFCASSAGQLYQETQYFGPGTRLLVL.

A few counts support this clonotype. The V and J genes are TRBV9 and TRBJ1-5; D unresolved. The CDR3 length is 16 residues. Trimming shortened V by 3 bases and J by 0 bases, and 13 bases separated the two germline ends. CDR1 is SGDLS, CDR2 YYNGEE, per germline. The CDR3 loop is CASSAFARYSNQPQHF. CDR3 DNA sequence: TGTGCCAGCAGCGCCTTCGCACGGTATAGCAATCAGCCCCAGCATTTT.

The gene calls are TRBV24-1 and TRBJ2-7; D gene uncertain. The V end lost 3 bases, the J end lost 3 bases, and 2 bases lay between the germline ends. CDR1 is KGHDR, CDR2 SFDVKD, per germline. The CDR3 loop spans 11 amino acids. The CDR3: CATSDNYEQYF. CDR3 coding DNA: TGTGCCACCAGTGATAACTACGAGCAGTACTTC.

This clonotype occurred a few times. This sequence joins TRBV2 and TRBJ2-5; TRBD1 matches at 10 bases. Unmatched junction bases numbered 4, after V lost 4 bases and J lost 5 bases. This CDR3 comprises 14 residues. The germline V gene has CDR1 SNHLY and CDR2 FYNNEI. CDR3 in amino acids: CASSADRGRETQYF. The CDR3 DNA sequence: TGTGCCAGCAGTGCCGACAGGGGGCGCGAGACCCAGTACTTC.

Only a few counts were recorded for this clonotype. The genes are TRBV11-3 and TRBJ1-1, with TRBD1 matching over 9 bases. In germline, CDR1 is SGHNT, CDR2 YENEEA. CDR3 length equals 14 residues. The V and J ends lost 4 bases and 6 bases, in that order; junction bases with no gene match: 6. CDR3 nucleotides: TGTGCCAGCAGCTCGGGACAGGGTACACCTGAAGCTTTCTTT. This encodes CASSSGQGTPEAFF.

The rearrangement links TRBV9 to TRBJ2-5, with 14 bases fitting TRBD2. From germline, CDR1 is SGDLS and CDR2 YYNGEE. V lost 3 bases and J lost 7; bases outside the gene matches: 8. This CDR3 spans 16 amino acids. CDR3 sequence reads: CASSAPGTSGGATQYF. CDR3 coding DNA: TGTGCCAGCAGCGCGCCCGGGACTAGCGGGGGAGCGACCCAGTACTTC.

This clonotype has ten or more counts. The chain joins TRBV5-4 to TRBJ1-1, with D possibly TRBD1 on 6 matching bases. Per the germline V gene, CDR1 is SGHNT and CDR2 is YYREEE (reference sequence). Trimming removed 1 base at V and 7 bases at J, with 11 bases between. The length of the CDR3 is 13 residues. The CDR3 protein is CASSLYRDGEAFF. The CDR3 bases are TGTGCCAGCAGCTTGTACAGGGACGGTGAAGCTTTCTTT. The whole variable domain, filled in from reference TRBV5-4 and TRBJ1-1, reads ETGVTQSPTHLIKTRGQQVTLRCSSQSGHNTVSWYQQALGQGPQFIFQYYREEENGRGNFPPRFSGLQFPNYSSELNVNALELDDSALYLCASSLYRDGEAFFGQGTRLTVV.

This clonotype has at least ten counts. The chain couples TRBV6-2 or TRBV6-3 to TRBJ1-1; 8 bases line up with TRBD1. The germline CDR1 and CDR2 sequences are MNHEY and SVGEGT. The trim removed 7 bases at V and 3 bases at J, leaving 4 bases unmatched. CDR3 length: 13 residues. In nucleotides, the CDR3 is TGTGCCAGCACGGACAGGGTAGACACTGAAGCTTTCTTT. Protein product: CASTDRVDTEAFF.

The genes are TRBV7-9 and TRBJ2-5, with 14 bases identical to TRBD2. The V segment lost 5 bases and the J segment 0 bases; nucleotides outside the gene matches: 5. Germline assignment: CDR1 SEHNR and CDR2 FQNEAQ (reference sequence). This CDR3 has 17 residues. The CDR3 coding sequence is TGTGCCAGCAGCGTGGGACTAGCGGGGGAGTACCAAGAGACCCAGTACTTC. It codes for CASSVGLAGEYQETQYF.

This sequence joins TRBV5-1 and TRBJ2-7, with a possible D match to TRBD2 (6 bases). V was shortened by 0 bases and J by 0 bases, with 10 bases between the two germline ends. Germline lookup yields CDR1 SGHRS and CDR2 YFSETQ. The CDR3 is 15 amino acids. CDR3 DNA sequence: TGCGCCAGCAGCTTGGGGGGGACTGACTCCTACGAGCAGTACTTC. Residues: CASSLGGTDSYEQYF.

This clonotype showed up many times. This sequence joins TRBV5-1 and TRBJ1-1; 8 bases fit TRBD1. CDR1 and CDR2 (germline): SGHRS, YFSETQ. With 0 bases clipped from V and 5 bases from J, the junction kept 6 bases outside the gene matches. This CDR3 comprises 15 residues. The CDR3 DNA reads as TGCGCCAGCAGCTTGGATACAGGGGGTGGGACTGAAGCTTTCTTT. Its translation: CASSLDTGGGTEAFF.

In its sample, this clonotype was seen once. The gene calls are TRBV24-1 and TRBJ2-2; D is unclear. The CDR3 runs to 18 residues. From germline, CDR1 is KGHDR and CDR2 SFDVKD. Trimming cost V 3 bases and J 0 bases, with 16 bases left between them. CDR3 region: CATSDPSSENTNTGELFF. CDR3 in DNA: TGTGCCACCAGTGATCCGTCGTCGGAGAATACGAACACCGGGGAGCTGTTTTTT.

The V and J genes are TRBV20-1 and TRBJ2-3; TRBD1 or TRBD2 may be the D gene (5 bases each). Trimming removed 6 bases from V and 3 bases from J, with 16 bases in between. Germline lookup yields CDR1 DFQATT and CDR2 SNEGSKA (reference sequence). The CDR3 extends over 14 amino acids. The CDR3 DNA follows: TGCAGTGCAAAGAGAGGGGCAGGTACAGATACGCAGTATTTT. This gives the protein CSAKRGAGTDTQYF.

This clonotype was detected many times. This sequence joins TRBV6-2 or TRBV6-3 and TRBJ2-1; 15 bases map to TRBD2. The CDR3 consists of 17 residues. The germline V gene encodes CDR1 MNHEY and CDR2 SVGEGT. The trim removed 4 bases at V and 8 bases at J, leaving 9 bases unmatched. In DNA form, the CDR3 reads TGTGCCAGCAGTTCCCCCCGGACTAGCGGGGGGGCCCATGAGCAGTTCTTC. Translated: CASSSPRTSGGAHEQFF.

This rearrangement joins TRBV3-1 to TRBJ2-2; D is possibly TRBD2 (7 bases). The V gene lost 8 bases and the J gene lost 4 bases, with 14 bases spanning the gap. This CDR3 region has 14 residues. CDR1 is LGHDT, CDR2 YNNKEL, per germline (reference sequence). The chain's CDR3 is CASRAGAGTGELFF. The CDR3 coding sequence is TGTGCCAGCCGTGCGGGGGCAGGCACCGGGGAGCTGTTTTTT.

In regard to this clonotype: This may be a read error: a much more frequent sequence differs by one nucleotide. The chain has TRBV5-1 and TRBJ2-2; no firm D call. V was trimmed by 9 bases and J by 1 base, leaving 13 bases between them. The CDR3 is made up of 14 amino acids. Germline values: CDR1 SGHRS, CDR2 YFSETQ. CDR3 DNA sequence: TGCGCCACAACTAATACAGAGAACACCGGGGAGCTGTTTTTT. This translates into CATTNTENTGELFF. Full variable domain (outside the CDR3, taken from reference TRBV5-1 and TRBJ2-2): KAGVTQTPRYLIKTRGQQVTLSCSPISGHRSVSWYQQTPGQGLQFLFEYFSETQRNKGNFPGRFSGRQFSNSRSEMNVSTLELGDSALYLCATTNTENTGELFFGEGSRLTVL.

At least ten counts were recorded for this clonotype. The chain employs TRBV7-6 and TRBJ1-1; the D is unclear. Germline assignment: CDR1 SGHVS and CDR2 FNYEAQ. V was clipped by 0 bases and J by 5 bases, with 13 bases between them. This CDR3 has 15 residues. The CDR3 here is CASSLAGSTGTEAFF. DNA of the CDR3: TGTGCCAGCAGCTTAGCGGGGTCGACGGGAACTGAAGCTTTCTTT. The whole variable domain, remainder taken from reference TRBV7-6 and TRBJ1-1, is GAGVSQSPRYKVTKRGQDVALRCDPISGHVSLYWYRQALGQGPEFLTYFNYEAQQDKSGLPNDRFSAERPEGSISTLTIQRTEQRDSAMYRCASSLAGSTGTEAFFGQGTRLTVV.

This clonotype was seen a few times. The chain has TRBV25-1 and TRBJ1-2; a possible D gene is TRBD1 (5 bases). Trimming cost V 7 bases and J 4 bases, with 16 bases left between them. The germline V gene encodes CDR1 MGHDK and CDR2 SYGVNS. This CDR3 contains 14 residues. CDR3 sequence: CASTPSGRAYGYTF. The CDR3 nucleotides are TGTGCCAGCACCCCCTCGGGCAGGGCCTATGGCTACACCTTC.

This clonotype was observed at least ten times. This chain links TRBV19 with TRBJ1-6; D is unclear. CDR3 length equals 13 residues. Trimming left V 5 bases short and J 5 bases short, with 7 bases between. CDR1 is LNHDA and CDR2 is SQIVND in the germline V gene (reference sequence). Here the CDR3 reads CASSVGDNSPLHF. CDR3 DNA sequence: TGTGCCAGTAGTGTGGGAGATAATTCACCCCTCCACTTT.

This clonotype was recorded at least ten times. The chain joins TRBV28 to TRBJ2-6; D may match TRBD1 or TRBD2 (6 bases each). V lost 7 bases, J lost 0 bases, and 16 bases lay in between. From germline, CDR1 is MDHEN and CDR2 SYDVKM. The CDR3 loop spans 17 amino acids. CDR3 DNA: TGTGCCAGCACTTCGTCGGGGGCCGGCTCTGGGGCCAACGTCCTGACTTTC. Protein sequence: CASTSSGAGSGANVLTF. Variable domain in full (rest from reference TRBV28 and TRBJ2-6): DVKVTQSSRYLVKRTGEKVFLECVQDMDHENMFWYRQDPGLGLRLIYFSYDVKMKEKGDIPEGYSVSREKKERFSLILESASTNQTSMYLCASTSSGAGSGANVLTFGAGSRLTVL.